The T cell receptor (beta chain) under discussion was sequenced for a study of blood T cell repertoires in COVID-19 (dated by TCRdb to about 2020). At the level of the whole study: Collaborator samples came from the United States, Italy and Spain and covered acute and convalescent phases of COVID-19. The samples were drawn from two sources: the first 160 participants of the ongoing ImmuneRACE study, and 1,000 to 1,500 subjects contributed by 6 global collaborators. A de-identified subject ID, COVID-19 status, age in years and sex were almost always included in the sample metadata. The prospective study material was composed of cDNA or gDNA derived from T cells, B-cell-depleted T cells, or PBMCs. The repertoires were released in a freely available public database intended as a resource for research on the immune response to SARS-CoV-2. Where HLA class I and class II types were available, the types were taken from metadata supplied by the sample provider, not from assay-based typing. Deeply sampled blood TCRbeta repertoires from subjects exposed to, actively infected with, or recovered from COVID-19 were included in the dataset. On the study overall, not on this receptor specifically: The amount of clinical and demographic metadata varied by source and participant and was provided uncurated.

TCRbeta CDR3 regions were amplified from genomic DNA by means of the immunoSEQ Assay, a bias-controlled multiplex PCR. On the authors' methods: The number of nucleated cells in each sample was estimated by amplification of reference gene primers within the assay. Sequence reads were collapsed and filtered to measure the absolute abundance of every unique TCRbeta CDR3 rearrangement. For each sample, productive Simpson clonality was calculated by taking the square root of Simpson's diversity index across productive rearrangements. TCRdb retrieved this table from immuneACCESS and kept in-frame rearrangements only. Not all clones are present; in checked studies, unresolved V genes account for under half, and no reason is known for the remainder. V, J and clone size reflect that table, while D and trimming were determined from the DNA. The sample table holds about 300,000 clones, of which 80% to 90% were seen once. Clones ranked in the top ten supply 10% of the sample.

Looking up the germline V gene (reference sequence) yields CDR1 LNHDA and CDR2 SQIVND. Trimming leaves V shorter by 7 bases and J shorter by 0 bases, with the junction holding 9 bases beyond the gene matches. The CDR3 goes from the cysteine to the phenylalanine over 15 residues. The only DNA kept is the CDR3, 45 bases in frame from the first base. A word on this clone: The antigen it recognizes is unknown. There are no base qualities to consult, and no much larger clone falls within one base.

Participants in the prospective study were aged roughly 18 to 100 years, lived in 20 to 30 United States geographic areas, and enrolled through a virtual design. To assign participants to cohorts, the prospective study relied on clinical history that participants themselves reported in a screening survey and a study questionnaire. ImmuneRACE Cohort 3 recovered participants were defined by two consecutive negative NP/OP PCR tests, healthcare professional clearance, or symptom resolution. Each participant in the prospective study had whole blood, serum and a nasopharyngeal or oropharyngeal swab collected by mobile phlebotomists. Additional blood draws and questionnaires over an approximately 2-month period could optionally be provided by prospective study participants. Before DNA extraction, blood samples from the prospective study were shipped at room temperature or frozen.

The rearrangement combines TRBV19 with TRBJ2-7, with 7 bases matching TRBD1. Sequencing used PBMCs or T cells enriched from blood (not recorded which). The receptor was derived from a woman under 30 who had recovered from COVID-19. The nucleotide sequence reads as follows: TGTGCCAGTACCCCCGGGACAGAAAGCTCCTACGAGCAGTACTTC. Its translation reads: CASTPGTESSYEQYF.